This T cell receptor (beta chain) appears in the sequencing data of a study of blood T cell repertoires in COVID-19. In the original analysis: Nucleated cell counts were estimated from reference gene primer amplification. TCRdb's table, derived via immunoSEQ multiplex PCR, lists solely in-frame clones and lacks some. The V and J calls and clone size were taken over from that table, and D and trimming were inferred from the DNA. The table has approximately 140,000 clones, 85% seen once. Sequenced material: peripheral blood. The clonotype was recovered from a woman in her thirties or forties with active or convalescent COVID-19.

CDR3 sequence: CASRSGTYEQYF. The CDR3 DNA follows: TGTGCCAGCAGGTCGGGAACCTACGAGCAGTACTTC. This chain uses TRBV7-9 with TRBJ2-7; D may be TRBD2 (5 bases). The V gene lost 6 bases and the J gene lost 2 bases, with 8 bases spanning the gap. There are 12 residues in the CDR3. CDR1 SEHNR and CDR2 FQNEAQ come from the germline V gene (reference sequence).